The rows below give T cell receptor beta chains drawn from one sample of a study of cytomegalovirus exposure and HLA in healthy donors. TCRdb keeps only in-frame clones here, not all; method: immunoSEQ multiplex PCR. The sample includes 95,000 to 150,000 clones, over 70% seen only once; the top ten take 3.5% to 4.5%. Material: PBMCs. The receptor source for this set is a middle-aged man in good health and CMV-seropositive. CDR3s include the opening cysteine and the closing phenylalanine or tryptophan. The D gene is left open where the match is weak. Rows may omit the clone size; those that give it use once, few, many or a size class.

cdr3_aa	cdr3_nt	v_call	j_call	clone_size	d_call
CASRSKGQGVETQYF	TGTGCAAGTCGCTCAAAGGGACAGGGGGTAGAGACCCAGTACTTC	TRBV12-2	TRBJ2-5	-	-
CASSRTSGTVYEQYF	TGCGCCAGCAGCAGGACTAGCGGGACTGTCTACGAGCAGTACTTC	TRBV5-1	TRBJ2-7	-	TRBD2
CASSLGDRDAGELFF	TGCGCCAGCAGCCTCGGGGACAGGGACGCCGGGGAGCTGTTTTTT	TRBV4-1	TRBJ2-2	-	TRBD1
CASSLVQGGSPFYEQYF	TGTGCCAGCAGCTTAGTCCAAGGAGGGAGTCCCTTCTACGAGCAGTACTTC	TRBV7-9	TRBJ2-7	-	-
CAWSPSVEQYF	TGTGCCTGGTCTCCTTCAGTGGAGCAGTACTTC	TRBV30	TRBJ2-7	once	-
CASSEVGQGYEQYF	TGTGCCAGCAGTGAAGTCGGACAGGGCTACGAGCAGTACTTC	TRBV27	TRBJ2-7	-	TRBD1
CASSLSQGGPYEQYF	TGCGCCAGCAGCTTGTCGCAGGGCGGCCCATACGAGCAGTACTTC	TRBV5-1	TRBJ2-7	-	-
CATGTFYTGELFF	TGTGCCACCGGGACTTTTTACACCGGGGAGCTGTTTTTT	TRBV15	TRBJ2-2	-	-
CASSREGTDTQYF	TGTGCCAGCAGCCGCGAGGGCACAGATACGCAGTATTTT	TRBV6-4	TRBJ2-3	few	-
CASSWGQGKQYF	TGTGCCAGCAGTTGGGGACAGGGGAAGCAGTACTTC	TRBV6-1	TRBJ2-7	-	TRBD1
CSVEDGVTGELFF	TGCAGCGTTGAAGACGGGGTCACCGGGGAGCTGTTTTTT	TRBV29-1	TRBJ2-2	-	-
CASSRSTGHYTGELFF	TGTGCCAGTAGTAGGTCGACAGGACATTACACCGGGGAGCTGTTTTTT	TRBV19	TRBJ2-2	-	-
CASTTSSNGLNQPQHF	TGTGCCAGCACTACCTCCTCCAACGGACTCAATCAGCCCCAGCATTTT	TRBV6-7	TRBJ1-5	-	-
CASSLAHRGPTEAFF	TGCGCCAGCAGCTTGGCCCATAGGGGGCCCACTGAAGCTTTCTTT	TRBV5-1	TRBJ1-1	-	TRBD1
CASSEWDRAGNEQFF	TGTGCCAGCAGTGAATGGGACAGGGCGGGTAATGAGCAGTTCTTC	TRBV25-1	TRBJ2-1	few	TRBD1
CSARDVGAFF	TGCAGTGCTAGAGATGTCGGAGCTTTCTTT	TRBV20-1	TRBJ1-1	-	-
CASSFGGGGAYNEQFF	TGCGCCAGCAGCTTTGGAGGCGGGGGGGCCTACAATGAGCAGTTCTTC	TRBV5-1	TRBJ2-1	-	TRBD2
CAKGQSSGANVLTF	TGTGCCAAAGGACAGTCCTCTGGGGCCAACGTCCTGACTTTC	TRBV2	TRBJ2-6	-	-
CASSIWTGVQDYGYTF	TGTGCCAGTAGTATCTGGACAGGGGTTCAGGACTATGGCTACACCTTC	TRBV19	TRBJ1-2	-	TRBD1
CASRQVGTQYNEQFF	TGTGCCAGCAGGCAAGTGGGGACACAGTACAATGAGCAGTTCTTC	TRBV7-8	TRBJ2-1	few	-
CASSELATEWRNEQFF	TGTGCCAGCAGTGAATTGGCGACAGAGTGGAGAAATGAGCAGTTCTTC	TRBV6-1	TRBJ2-1	-	-
CASRPERGRPDTQYF	TGCGCCAGCAGACCGGAACGGGGTCGCCCGGATACGCAGTATTTT	TRBV5-1	TRBJ2-3	-	-
CASSADNNEQFF	TGTGCCAGCAGCGCAGACAACAATGAGCAGTTCTTC	TRBV5-4	TRBJ2-1	-	-
CASSTRLGAHEQYF	TGTGCCAGCAGTACCAGACTAGGCGCCCACGAGCAGTACTTC	TRBV6-5	TRBJ2-7	few	-
CASTSWGLRDEQYF	TGTGCCAGCACTTCATGGGGGCTAAGGGACGAGCAGTACTTC	TRBV6-1	TRBJ2-7	-	-
CASRPPPSTGELFF	TGTGCCAGCAGGCCCCCCCCTAGCACCGGGGAGCTGTTTTTT	TRBV6-5	TRBJ2-2	once	-
CASSFADNEKLFF	TGTGCCAGCAGTTTTGCAGATAATGAAAAACTGTTTTTT	TRBV28	TRBJ1-4	-	-
CASSNRQGVNYGYTF	TGTGCCAGCAGTAATAGACAGGGGGTGAACTATGGCTACACCTTC	TRBV6-1	TRBJ1-2	-	TRBD1
CASSLPPPGGYEQYF	TGTGCCAGCAGTTTACCCCCCCCAGGGGGCTACGAGCAGTACTTC	TRBV27	TRBJ2-7	-	TRBD1
CASSLNGGLDHNSPLHF	TGTGCCAGCAGCTTAAATGGCGGGCTCGATCATAATTCACCCCTCCACTTT	TRBV7-6	TRBJ1-6	-	-
CASSQATSGRALGNEQFF	TGCGCCAGCAGCCAGGCTACTAGCGGGAGGGCCCTTGGCAATGAGCAGTTCTTC	TRBV4-3	TRBJ2-1	-	TRBD2
CASSPWGGRGGANVLTF	TGTGCCAGCAGCCCCTGGGGAGGCCGCGGCGGGGCCAACGTCCTGACTTTC	TRBV5-4	TRBJ2-6	-	-
CAWSLQGNYGYTF	TGTGCCTGGAGCCTACAGGGGAACTATGGCTACACCTTC	TRBV30	TRBJ1-2	few	TRBD1
CASSIPGEGTEAFF	TGTGCCAGCAGTATCCCAGGGGAGGGCACTGAAGCTTTCTTT	TRBV25-1	TRBJ1-1	-	-
CASSSRQGAVNQPQHF	TGTGCCAGCAGTTCCCGACAGGGGGCAGTCAATCAGCCCCAGCATTTT	TRBV6-5	TRBJ1-5	-	TRBD1
CASSLRGNYGYTF	TGTGCCAGCAGTCTACGGGGGAACTATGGCTACACCTTC	TRBV6-5	TRBJ1-2	-	-
CASSLIAGGNTGELFF	TGTGCCAGCAGTCTTATAGCGGGGGGGAACACCGGGGAGCTGTTTTTT	TRBV6-6	TRBJ2-2	-	TRBD2
CASSLIGPGADTQYF	TGTGCCAGCAGCTTAATAGGGCCCGGGGCAGATACGCAGTATTTT	TRBV7-9	TRBJ2-3	-	-
CASRLSGNEQFF	TGTGCCAGCAGGCTTAGCGGCAATGAGCAGTTCTTC	TRBV6-5	TRBJ2-1	-	-
CAWEPGQDYEQYF	TGTGCCTGGGAGCCGGGACAAGACTACGAGCAGTACTTC	TRBV30	TRBJ2-7	few	-
CASSLKGSGAGNTIYF	TGTGCCAGCAGCCTAAAGGGGTCAGGGGCAGGAAACACCATATATTTT	TRBV2	TRBJ1-3	few	-
CASSQEIYGTGSPLHF	TGCGCCAGCAGCCAAGAGATATACGGGACAGGTTCACCCCTCCACTTT	TRBV4-1	TRBJ1-6	-	TRBD1
CASSPGGARGEQYF	TGTGCCAGCTCACCAGGAGGGGCCAGGGGGGAGCAGTACTTC	TRBV18	TRBJ2-7	-	-
CATSRPGGVLGDTQYF	TGTGCCACCAGCAGACCCGGGGGAGTGCTGGGAGATACGCAGTATTTT	TRBV15	TRBJ2-3	-	-
CAWSGQSAEKLFF	TGTGCCTGGAGCGGACAGTCGGCGGAAAAACTGTTTTTT	TRBV30	TRBJ1-4	-	-
CASSTGTDQETQYF	TGTGCCAGCAGCACTGGGACAGACCAAGAGACCCAGTACTTC	TRBV7-3	TRBJ2-5	-	TRBD1
CASSSRAGQVETQYF	TGTGCCAGCAGCTCGAGGGCAGGACAGGTAGAGACCCAGTACTTC	TRBV7-2	TRBJ2-5	-	TRBD1
CASGLGLSLRSYNEQFF	TGTGCTAGTGGTTTAGGACTCTCCCTAAGGTCCTACAATGAGCAGTTCTTC	TRBV12-5	TRBJ2-1	-	-
CASSSGQGTLQETQYF	TGTGCCAGCAGCTCGGGACAGGGTACCCTCCAAGAGACCCAGTACTTC	TRBV5-8	TRBJ2-5	-	TRBD1
CASSLTGEGTPKVHEQFF	TGTGCCAGCAGCTTAACAGGGGAGGGGACTCCTAAGGTCCATGAGCAGTTCTTC	TRBV7-3	TRBJ2-1	-	TRBD2
CSGQISTDTQYF	TGCAGCGGCCAGATCAGCACAGATACGCAGTATTTT	TRBV29-1	TRBJ2-3	-	-
CASSSTPGTQYF	TGTGCCAGCAGCTCCACCCCAGGGACCCAGTACTTC	TRBV7-2	TRBJ2-5	few	-
CASSFKLEVMNTGELFF	TGTGCCAGCAGCTTTAAACTTGAGGTTATGAACACCGGGGAGCTGTTTTTT	TRBV7-9	TRBJ2-2	-	-
CASSFGGGLYEQYF	TGTGCCAGCAGCTTTGGGGGAGGGCTCTACGAGCAGTACTTC	TRBV7-6	TRBJ2-7	once	TRBD2
CASSEARGAVGELFF	TGTGCCAGCAGTGAAGCGCGGGGGGCGGTCGGGGAGCTGTTTTTT	TRBV6-1	TRBJ2-2	-	TRBD2
CASKVGGTDTQYF	TGTGCCAGTAAGGTGGGGGGTACAGATACGCAGTATTTT	TRBV19	TRBJ2-3	-	-
CASSLDRAAGNTIYF	TGCGCCAGCAGCCTGGACAGGGCTGCCGGAAACACCATATATTTT	TRBV4-3	TRBJ1-3	-	TRBD1
CASSSDRQNEQFF	TGTGCCAGCAGCTCGGACAGGCAAAATGAGCAGTTCTTC	TRBV5-4	TRBJ2-1	-	TRBD1